This is a list of T cell receptor beta chains from one sample in a study of TIL therapy for anti-PD-1-resistant metastatic lung cancer. Some clones are missing from TCRdb's copy, which holds only in-frame ones; the method was immunoSEQ multiplex PCR. The sample shows about 50,000 clones, 65% to 90% of them seen only once. The source was blood, collected at baseline. The origin of the receptors is a person aged 25 to 80 with non-small cell lung cancer. CDR3s include the opening cysteine and the closing phenylalanine or tryptophan. The D gene is left open where the match is weak.

j_gene,v_gene,d_gene,CDR3aa
TRBJ2-1,TRBV5-4,TRBD2,CASNKQGASGSIYEQFF
TRBJ2-7,TRBV29-1,TRBD1,CSGRDSSYEQYF
TRBJ2-3,TRBV5-1,TRBD1,CASSLGTGATDTQYF
TRBJ2-7,TRBV6-2/TRBV6-3,NA,CASSYSAQSGYEQYF
TRBJ2-3,TRBV6-4,NA,CASSPLPGPGTDTQYF
TRBJ1-6,TRBV4-1,NA,CASSHLGKDKNSPLHF
TRBJ1-6,TRBV6-5,NA,CASSYYGNWNSPLHF
TRBJ2-6,TRBV7-9,TRBD2,CASRPITSGKVSGANVLTF
TRBJ2-7,TRBV23-1,TRBD2,CASTPSVELAGGPRIYEQYF
TRBJ2-5,TRBV7-9,NA,CASSLGQGQETQYF
TRBJ2-5,TRBV19,NA,CASSIVGHGQETQYF
TRBJ1-1,TRBV6-5,TRBD1,CASSYLRTGRRTEAFF
TRBJ2-5,TRBV18,NA,CASSPRRQEETQYF
TRBJ2-7,TRBV7-9,NA,CASSLGVFKDGEQYF
TRBJ2-3,TRBV29-1,TRBD2,CSVDPQRGSTDTQYF
TRBJ1-4,TRBV28,NA,CASSLLFPAGNEKLFF
TRBJ2-7,TRBV28,NA,CASSYQAYEQYF
TRBJ2-2,TRBV19,NA,CASSEANTGELFF
TRBJ2-1,TRBV2,TRBD1,CASSERGHNEQFF
TRBJ1-4,TRBV28,NA,CASSFREKLFF
TRBJ2-7,TRBV30,TRBD2,CAWATSATYEQYF
TRBJ2-4,TRBV28,NA,CASSSNTKNIQYF
TRBJ2-7,TRBV7-3,TRBD1,CASGRAGGEQYF
TRBJ2-1,TRBV2,TRBD1,CASSGQGLNEQFF
TRBJ1-4,TRBV12-3/TRBV12-4,NA,CASSLRRDEKLFF
TRBJ2-3,TRBV24-1,TRBD1,CATSDPSGQGRDTQYF
TRBJ2-1,TRBV4-2,NA,CASSQDSPGNEQFF
TRBJ2-1,TRBV20-1,NA,CSARPGPEQFF
TRBJ2-3,TRBV7-9,NA,CASSVGTTGADTQYF
TRBJ2-2,TRBV28,NA,CASSSGGPNTGELFF
TRBJ1-5,TRBV19,NA,CASDRGSNQPQHF
TRBJ2-7,TRBV5-1,TRBD1,CASSPPRTGGDIPIEQYF
TRBJ1-1,TRBV11-2,NA,CASSPWDKNTEAFF
TRBJ2-3,TRBV30,TRBD2,CVAGGTDTQYF
TRBJ2-2,TRBV27,NA,CASRDLTVNTGELFF
TRBJ2-7,TRBV24-1,TRBD1,CATSDPSGTGSYEQYF
TRBJ2-5,TRBV4-3,NA,CASSQIRRGETQYF
TRBJ2-7,TRBV10-3,TRBD1,CAISSWDRGYEQYF
TRBJ2-1,TRBV11-2,TRBD1,CATHRGSEQFF
TRBJ2-1,TRBV3-1/TRBV3-2,NA,CASSRPGRNEQFF
TRBJ1-4,TRBV23-1,NA,CASSQRRPYRATNEKLFF
TRBJ2-7,TRBV15,TRBD2,CATSREGSGSRRDF
TRBJ1-6,TRBV7-8,NA,CASSLDESSYNSPLHF
TRBJ2-6,TRBV7-2,NA,CASSELRVPSGANVLTF